The sequence of this T cell receptor (beta chain) was determined in a study of T-cell reconstitution after alpha-beta-depleted transplantation in children. Researchers prepared the TCRbeta library using unique molecular identifiers, the study reports. In TCRdb, the PCR reads were re-called with MiXCR into one record per CDR3 protein. The sample contains over 200,000 distinct CDR3 sequences, 8.5% to 10% of which appear only once. This TCR was sampled from a human donor who donated a stem cell graft to a child with acute lymphoblastic leukemia. The source material was PBMCs from the stem cell graft donor, sampled from the stem cell graft.

CDR3 protein: CASSLANRVGGTEAFF. The CDR3 DNA sequence: TGTGCCAGCAGCTTAGCTAACAGGGTTGGGGGCACTGAAGCTTTCTTT. The chain recombines TRBV7-9 with TRBJ1-1; D might be TRBD1 (6 bases). Germline values: CDR1 SEHNR, CDR2 FQNEAQ (reference sequence). The CDR3 is made up of 16 amino acids. The V end lost 0 bases, the J end lost 4 bases, and 15 bases lay between the germline ends.